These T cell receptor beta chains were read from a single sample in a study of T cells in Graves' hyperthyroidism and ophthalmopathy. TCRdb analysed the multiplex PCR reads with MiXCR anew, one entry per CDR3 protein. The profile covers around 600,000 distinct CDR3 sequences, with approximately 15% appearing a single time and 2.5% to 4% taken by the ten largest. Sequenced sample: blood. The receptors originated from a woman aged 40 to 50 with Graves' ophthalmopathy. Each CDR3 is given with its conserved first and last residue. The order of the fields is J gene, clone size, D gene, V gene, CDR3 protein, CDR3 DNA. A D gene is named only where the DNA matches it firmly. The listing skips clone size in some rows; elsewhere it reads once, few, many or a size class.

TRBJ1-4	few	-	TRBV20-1	CSARDRGKLFF	TGCAGTGCTAGAGATCGGGGGAAACTGTTTTTT
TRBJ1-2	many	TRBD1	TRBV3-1	CASSQLVSRQGGPDTF	TGTGCCAGCAGCCAGCTTGTCTCGAGACAGGGCGGCCCTGACACCTTC
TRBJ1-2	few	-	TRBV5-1	CASTEQGRGYTF	TGCGCCAGCACCGAACAGGGCCGAGGCTACACCTTC
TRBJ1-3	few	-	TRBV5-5	CASSLAQAGAGNTIYF	TGTGCCAGCAGCTTAGCGCAGGCAGGGGCTGGAAACACCATATATTTT
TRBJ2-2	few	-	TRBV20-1	CSASYPSTGELFF	TGCAGTGCTAGCTATCCCAGCACCGGGGAGCTGTTTTTT
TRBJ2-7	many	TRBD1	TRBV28	CASSRDRLGEQYF	TGTGCCAGCAGTCGGGACAGGTTGGGGGAGCAGTACTTC
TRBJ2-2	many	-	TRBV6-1	CASRDREYTGELFF	TGTGCCAGCAGGGACCGCGAGTACACCGGGGAGCTGTTTTTT
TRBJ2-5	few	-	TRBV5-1	CASSLGVGEETQYF	TGCGCCAGCAGCTTGGGCGTCGGGGAAGAGACCCAGTACTTC
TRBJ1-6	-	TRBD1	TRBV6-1	CASLDRFSSPLHF	TGTGCCTCCCTGGACAGGTTTAGTTCACCCCTCCACTTT
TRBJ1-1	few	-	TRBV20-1	CSASAVMNTEAFF	TGCAGTGCTAGTGCAGTCATGAACACTGAAGCTTTCTTT
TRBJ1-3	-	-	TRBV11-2	CASSLGFAGNTIYF	TGTGCCAGCAGCTTGGGGTTCGCTGGAAACACCATATATTTT
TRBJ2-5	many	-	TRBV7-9	CASSPTEAQYF	TGTGCCAGCAGCCCTACAGAGGCCCAGTACTTC
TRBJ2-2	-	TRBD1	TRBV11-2	CASSRLGQGNTGELFF	TGTGCCAGCAGCCGTCTTGGACAGGGAAACACCGGGGAGCTGTTTTTT
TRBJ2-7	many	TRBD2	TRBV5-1	CASSLGGTSAEQYF	TGCGCCAGCAGCTTGGGCGGGACTAGCGCTGAGCAGTACTTC
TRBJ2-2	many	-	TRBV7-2	CASSLGQGGGELFF	TGTGCCAGCAGCTTAGGACAGGGAGGCGGGGAGCTGTTTTTT
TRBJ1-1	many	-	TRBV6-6	CASSYSVNTEAFF	TGCGCCAGCAGTTATTCCGTGAACACTGAAGCTTTCTTT
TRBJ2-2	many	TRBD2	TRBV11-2	CASSLREGRTGELFF	TGTGCCAGCAGCTTGCGGGAGGGCCGTACCGGGGAGCTGTTTTTT
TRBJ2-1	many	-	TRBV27	CASSFGLGLNEQFF	TGTGCCAGCAGTTTCGGTTTAGGGTTGAATGAGCAGTTCTTC
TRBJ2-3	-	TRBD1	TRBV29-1	CSVETGVGTDTQYF	TGCAGCGTTGAGACAGGGGTAGGCACAGATACGCAGTATTTT
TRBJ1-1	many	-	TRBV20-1	CSARDAREGTEAFF	TGCAGTGCTAGAGATGCGAGGGAGGGGACTGAAGCTTTCTTT
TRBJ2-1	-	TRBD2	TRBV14	CASSQDSGLAGIFNYNEQFF	TGTGCCAGCAGCCAAGATAGTGGGCTAGCGGGGATATTTAACTACAATGAGCAGTTCTTC
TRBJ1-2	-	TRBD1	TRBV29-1	CSVEDLKGGEDRWWSYTF	TGCAGCGTTGAAGATCTTAAAGGGGGCGAAGATCGATGGTGGTCCTACACCTTC
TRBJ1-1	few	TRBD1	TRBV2	CASRSGTGGMNTEAFF	TGTGCCAGCAGATCGGGGACAGGGGGAATGAACACTGAAGCTTTCTTT